The source of this T cell receptor (beta chain) is a study of T-cell reconstitution after alpha-beta-depleted transplantation in children. TCRbeta library construction was performed incorporating unique molecular identifiers. A single record per CDR3 protein comes from TCRdb applying MiXCR to the PCR reads. There are roughly 300,000 distinct CDR3 sequences in the sample; under 13% occur only once, and around 2.4% lies in the top ten. Trimming cost V 0 bases and J 3 bases, with 15 bases left between them. This CDR3 is 16 amino acids long. Per the germline V gene, CDR1 is MNHEY and CDR2 is SVGAGI. The specimen comprised PBMCs from the stem cell graft donor, sampled from the stem cell graft. The receptor was derived from a human donor who donated a stem cell graft to a child with acute lymphoblastic leukemia. The chain employs TRBV6-5 and TRBJ2-7, with a tentative D call TRBD1 (6 bases). The CDR3 DNA is TGTGCCAGCAGTTACTCCTATAGACAGGAAATCTACGAGCAGTACTTC. Protein sequence: CASSYSYRQEIYEQYF.